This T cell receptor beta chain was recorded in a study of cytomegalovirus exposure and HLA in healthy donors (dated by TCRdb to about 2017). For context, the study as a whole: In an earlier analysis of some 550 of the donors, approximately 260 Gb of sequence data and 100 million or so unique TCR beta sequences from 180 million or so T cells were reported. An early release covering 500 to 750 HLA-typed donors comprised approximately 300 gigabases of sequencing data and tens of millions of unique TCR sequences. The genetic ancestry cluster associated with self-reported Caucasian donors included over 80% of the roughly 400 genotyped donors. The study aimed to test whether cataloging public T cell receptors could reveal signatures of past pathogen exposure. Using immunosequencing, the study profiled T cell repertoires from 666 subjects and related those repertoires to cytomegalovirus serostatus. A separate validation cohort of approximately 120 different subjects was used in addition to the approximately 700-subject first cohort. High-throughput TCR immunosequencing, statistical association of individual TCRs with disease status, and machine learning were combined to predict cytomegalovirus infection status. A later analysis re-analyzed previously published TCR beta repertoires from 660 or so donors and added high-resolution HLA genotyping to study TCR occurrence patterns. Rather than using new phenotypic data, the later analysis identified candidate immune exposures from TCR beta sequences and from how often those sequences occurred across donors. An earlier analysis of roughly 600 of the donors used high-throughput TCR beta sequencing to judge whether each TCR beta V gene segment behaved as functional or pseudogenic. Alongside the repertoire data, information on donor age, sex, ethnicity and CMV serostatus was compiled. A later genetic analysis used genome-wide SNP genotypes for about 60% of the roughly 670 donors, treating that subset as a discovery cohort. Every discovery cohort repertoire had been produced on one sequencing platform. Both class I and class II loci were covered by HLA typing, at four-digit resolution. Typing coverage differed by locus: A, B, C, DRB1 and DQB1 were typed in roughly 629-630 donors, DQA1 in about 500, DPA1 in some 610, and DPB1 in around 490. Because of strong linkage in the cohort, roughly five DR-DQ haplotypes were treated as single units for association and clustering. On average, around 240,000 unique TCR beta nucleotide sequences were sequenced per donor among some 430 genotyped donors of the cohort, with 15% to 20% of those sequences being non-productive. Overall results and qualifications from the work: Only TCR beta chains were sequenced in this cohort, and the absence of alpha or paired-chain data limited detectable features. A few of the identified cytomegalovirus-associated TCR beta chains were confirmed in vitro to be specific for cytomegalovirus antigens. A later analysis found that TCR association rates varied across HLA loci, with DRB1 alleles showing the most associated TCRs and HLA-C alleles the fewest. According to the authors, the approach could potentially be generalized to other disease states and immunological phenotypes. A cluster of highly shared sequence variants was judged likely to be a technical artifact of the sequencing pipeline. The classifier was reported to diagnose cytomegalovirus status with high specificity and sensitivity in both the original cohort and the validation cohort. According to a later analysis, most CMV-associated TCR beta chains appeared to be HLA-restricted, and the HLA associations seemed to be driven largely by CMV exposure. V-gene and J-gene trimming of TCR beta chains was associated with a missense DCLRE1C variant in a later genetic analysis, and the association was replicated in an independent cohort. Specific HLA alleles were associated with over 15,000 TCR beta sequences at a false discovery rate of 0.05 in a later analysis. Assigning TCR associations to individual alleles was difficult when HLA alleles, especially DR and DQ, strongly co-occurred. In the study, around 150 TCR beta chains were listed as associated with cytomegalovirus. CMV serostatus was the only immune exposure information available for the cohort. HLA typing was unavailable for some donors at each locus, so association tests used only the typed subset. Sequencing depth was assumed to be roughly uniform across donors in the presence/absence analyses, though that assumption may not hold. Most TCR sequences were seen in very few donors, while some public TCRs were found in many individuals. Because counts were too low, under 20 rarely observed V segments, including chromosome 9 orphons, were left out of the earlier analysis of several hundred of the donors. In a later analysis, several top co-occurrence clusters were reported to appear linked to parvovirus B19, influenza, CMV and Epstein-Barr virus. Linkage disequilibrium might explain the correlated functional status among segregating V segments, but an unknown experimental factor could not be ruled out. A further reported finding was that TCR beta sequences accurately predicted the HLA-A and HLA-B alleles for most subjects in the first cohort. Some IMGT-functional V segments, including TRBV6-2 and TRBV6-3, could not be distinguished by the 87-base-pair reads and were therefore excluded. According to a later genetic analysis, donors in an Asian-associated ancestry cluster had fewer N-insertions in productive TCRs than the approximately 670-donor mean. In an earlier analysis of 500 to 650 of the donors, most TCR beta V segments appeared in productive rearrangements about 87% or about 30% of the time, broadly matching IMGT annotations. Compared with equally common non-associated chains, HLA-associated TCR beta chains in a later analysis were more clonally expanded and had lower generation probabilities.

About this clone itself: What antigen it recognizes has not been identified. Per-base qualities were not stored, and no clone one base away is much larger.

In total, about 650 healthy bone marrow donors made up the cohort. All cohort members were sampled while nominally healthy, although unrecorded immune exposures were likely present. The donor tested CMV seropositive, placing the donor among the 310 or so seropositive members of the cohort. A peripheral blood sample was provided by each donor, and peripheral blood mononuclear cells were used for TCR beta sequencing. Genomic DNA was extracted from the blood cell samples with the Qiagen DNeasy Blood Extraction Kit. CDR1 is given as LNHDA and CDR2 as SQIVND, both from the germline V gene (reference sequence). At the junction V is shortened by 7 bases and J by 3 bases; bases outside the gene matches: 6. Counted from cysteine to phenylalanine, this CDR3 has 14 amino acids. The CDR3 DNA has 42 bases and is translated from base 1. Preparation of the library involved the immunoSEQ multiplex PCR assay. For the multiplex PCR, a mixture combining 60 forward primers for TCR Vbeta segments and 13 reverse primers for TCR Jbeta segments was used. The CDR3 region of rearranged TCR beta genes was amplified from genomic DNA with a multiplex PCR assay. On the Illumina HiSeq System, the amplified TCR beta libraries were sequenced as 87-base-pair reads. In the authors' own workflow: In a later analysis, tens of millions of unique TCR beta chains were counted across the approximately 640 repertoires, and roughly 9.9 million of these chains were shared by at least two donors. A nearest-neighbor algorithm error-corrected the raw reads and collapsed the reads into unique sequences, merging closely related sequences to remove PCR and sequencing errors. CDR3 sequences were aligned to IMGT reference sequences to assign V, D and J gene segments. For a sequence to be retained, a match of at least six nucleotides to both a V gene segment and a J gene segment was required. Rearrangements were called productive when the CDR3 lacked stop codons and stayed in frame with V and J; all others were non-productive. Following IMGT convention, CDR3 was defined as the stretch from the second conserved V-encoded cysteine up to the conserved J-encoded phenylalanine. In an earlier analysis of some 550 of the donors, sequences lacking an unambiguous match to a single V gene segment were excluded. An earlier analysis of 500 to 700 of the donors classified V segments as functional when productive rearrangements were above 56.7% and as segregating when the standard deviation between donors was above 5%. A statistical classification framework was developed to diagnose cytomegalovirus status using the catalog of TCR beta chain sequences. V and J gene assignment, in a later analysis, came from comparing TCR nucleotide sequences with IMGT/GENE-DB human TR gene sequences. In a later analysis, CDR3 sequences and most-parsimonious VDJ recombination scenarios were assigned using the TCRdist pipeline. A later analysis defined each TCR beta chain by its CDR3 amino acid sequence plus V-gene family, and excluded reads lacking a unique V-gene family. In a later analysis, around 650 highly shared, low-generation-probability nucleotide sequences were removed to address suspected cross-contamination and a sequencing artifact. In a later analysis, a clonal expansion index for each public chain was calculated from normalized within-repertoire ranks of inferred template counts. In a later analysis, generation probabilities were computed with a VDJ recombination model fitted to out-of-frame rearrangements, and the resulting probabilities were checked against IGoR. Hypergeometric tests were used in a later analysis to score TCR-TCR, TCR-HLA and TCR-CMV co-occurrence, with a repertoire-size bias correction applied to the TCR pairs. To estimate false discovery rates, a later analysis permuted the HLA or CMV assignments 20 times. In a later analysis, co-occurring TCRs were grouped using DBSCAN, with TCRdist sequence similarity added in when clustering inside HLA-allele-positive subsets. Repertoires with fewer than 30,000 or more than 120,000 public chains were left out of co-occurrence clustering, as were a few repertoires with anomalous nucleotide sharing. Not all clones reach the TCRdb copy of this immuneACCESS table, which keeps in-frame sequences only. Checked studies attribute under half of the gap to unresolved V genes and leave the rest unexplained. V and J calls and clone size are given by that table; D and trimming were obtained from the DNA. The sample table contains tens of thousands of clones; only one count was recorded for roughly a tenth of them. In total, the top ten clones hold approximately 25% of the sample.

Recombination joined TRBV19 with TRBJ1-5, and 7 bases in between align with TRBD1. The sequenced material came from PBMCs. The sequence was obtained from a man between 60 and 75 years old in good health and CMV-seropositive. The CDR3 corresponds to CASTIRGHNQPQHF. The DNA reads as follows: TGTGCCAGTACCATAAGGGGGCACAATCAGCCCCAGCATTTT.